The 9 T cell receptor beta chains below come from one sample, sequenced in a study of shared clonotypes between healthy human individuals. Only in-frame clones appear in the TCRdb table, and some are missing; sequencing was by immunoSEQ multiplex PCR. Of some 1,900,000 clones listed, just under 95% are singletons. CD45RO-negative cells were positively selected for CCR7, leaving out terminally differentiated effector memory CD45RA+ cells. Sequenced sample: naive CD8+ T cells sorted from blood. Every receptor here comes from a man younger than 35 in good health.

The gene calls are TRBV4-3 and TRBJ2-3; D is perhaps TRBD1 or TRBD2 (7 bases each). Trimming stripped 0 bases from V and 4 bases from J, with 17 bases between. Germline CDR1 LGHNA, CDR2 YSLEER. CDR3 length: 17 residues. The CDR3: CASSQEGPGGEADTQYF. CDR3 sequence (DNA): TGCGCCAGCAGCCAAGAGGGGCCAGGGGGGGAGGCAGATACGCAGTATTTT.

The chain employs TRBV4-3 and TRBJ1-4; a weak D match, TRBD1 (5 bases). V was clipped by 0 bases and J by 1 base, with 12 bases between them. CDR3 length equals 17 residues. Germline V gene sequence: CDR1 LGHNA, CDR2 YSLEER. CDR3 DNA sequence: TGCGCCAGCAGCCAAGATGGGCCAGGGAGAACTAATGAAAAACTGTTTTTT. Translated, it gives CASSQDGPGRTNEKLFF.

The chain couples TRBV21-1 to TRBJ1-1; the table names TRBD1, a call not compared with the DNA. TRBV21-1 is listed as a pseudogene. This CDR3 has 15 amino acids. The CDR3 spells CASSNGDHRGTEAFF. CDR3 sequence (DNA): TGTGCCAGCAGCAATGGGGATCACAGGGGGACTGAAGCTTTCTTT.

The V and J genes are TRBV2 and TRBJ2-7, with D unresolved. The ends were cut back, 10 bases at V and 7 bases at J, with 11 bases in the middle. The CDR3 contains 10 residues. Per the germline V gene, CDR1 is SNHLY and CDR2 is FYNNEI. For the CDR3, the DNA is TGTGCCACTTCCGGCCCGGAGCAGTACTTC. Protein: CATSGPEQYF.

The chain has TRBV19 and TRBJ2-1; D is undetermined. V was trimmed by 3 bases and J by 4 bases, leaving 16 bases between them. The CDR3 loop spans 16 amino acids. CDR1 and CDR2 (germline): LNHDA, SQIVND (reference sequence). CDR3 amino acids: CASSIDIGPQYNEQFF. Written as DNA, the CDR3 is TGTGCCAGTAGTATCGACATCGGCCCCCAATACAATGAGCAGTTCTTC.

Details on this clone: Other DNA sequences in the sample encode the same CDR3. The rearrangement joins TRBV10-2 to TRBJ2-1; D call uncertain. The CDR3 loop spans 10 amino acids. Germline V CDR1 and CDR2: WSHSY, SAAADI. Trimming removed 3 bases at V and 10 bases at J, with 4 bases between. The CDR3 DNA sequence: TGCGCCAGCAGTGATGGAGAGCAGTTCTTC. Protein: CASSDGEQFF.

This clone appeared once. Here the CDR3 reads CAIRGDGANEKLFF. The CDR3 nucleotides read TGTGCCATCAGGGGGGACGGGGCTAATGAAAAACTGTTTTTT. The V gene is TRBV10-3, the J gene TRBJ1-4, with D perhaps matching TRBD1 (5 bases). The CDR3 is 14 amino acids. Germline CDR1 and CDR2: ENHRY and SYGVKD. V lost 6 bases and J lost 3, with 11 bases in between.

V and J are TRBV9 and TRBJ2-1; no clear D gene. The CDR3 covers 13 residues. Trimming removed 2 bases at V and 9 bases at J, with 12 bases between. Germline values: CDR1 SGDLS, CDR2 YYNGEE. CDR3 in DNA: TGTGCCAGCAGCGTCGGCCCGATTACTGAGCAGTTCTTC. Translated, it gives CASSVGPITEQFF.

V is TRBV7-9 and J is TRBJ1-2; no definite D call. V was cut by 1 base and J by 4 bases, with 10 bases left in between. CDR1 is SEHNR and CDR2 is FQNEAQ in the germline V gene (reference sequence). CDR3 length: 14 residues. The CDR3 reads CASSLGQSGYGYTF. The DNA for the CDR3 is TGTGCCAGCAGCTTAGGGCAGAGCGGCTATGGCTACACCTTC.